What follows are 6 T cell receptor beta chains derived from one specimen sequenced in a study of blood T cells in healthy people across ages. A J-beta primer mix and a sample-barcoded 5' primer were used in a second PCR of about 6 to 12 cycles. TCRdb independently ran MiXCR on the 5' RACE reads; one entry per CDR3 protein. The data hold roughly 1.6 million distinct CDR3 sequences, with about 31% observed a single time. Input material: blood. Receptor source: a young woman in good health.

The chain has TRBV5-1 and TRBJ2-5; D gene ambiguous. The V end lost 0 bases, the J end lost 5 bases, and 14 bases lay between the germline ends. This CDR3 is built from 15 residues. Germline lookup yields CDR1 SGHRS and CDR2 YFSETQ. The CDR3 sequence is CASSLVILGMETQYF. CDR3 nucleotide sequence: TGCGCCAGCAGCTTGGTTATTTTGGGAATGGAGACCCAGTACTTC.

This clonotype showed up just a few times. The chain links TRBV20-1 to TRBJ2-1; 7 bases agree with TRBD2. The CDR3 loop spans 15 amino acids. The V gene end was trimmed by 4 bases and the J gene end by 1 base; junction bases not matched to a gene: 7. Germline loops: CDR1 DFQATT, CDR2 SNEGSKA (reference sequence). CDR3 nucleotides: TGCAGTGCTATGTCCAGCGGGGCATCCTACAATGAGCAGTTCTTC. As protein: CSAMSSGASYNEQFF.

The table lists this clonotype with a few counts. The CDR3: CSVDRGGRGGYTF. The CDR3 DNA sequence: TGCAGCGTGGATAGAGGGGGCAGGGGTGGCTACACCTTC. The chain recombines TRBV29-1 with TRBJ1-2; 7 nucleotides agree with TRBD1. The CDR3 is made up of 13 amino acids. J lost 7 bases, V lost 6 bases, and 11 bases had no gene match. Germline-derived CDR1 and CDR2 are SQVTM and ANQGSEA.

This clonotype was found a few times. The rearrangement links TRBV20-1 to TRBJ2-1, with 10 bases aligning to TRBD2. The germline CDR1 and CDR2 sequences are DFQATT and SNEGSKA (reference sequence). V lost 3 bases, J lost 1 base, and 9 bases stayed unmatched. The CDR3 sequence is 17 residues long. CDR3: CSARVASGSKSYNEQFF. The CDR3 DNA reads as TGCAGTGCTAGGGTGGCTAGCGGGAGTAAGTCCTACAATGAGCAGTTCTTC.

About this clonotype: Given the absence of the conserved phenylalanine or tryptophan at the CDR3 end, a read error is likely. V and J are TRBV12-3 or TRBV12-4 and TRBJ2-3; D is undetermined. The CDR3 covers 14 residues. For the CDR3, the DNA is TGTGCCAGCAGTTTACTACGGAGCACAGATGCGCAGTATTCT. Translating gives CASSLLRSTDAQYS.

The chain is built from TRBV7-8 and TRBJ1-4; possibly TRBD1 for D (6 bases). This CDR3 region has 14 residues. The germline gives CDR1 SGHVS, CDR2 FQNEAQ. V dropped 5 bases and J dropped 7 bases, with 14 bases sitting between them. The CDR3 DNA follows: TGTGCCAGCAGCCAAAGGCCGGACAGTGAAAAACTGTTTTTT. Translation: CASSQRPDSEKLFF.